In this sample, the clone carrying this T cell receptor beta chain turned up a few times. Germline CDR1 LGHDT, CDR2 YNNKEL (reference sequence). The CDR3 loop spans 15 amino acids. V lost 4 bases and J lost 7, with 17 bases in between. All donors were healthy Caucasians. These data are taken from a study of identical twins. cDNA carried unique molecular identifiers, and a universal primer site was added by template switching. TCRdb reprocessed the 5' RACE reads with MiXCR, giving one entry per CDR3 protein. The repertoire includes around 280,000 distinct CDR3 sequences, 6.5% to 9.5% of them detected once, and over 2% sits in the top ten. The sample was also reused in another study, on yellow fever vaccine responses in identical twins. This second study says: The authors reported partly convergent, partly personalized vaccine responses in identical twins.

Material: memory (CD45RO+) T cells sorted from blood. This TCR came from a woman aged 18 to 35 in good health. The J gene is TRBJ2-4, the V gene TRBV3-1, with a tentative D call TRBD2 (7 bases). The CDR3, as DNA: TGTGCCAGCAGCCGCAAGAACAGGGAGGGGAACATTCAGTACTTC. Translating gives CASSRKNREGNIQYF.